These 29 T cell receptor beta chains share one sample of origin, sequenced in a study of blood T cell repertoires in COVID-19. The table came from immunoSEQ multiplex PCR; TCRdb's copy has only in-frame clones and leaves some out. The sample lists about 220,000 clones, 82% seen once, with around 3.3% in the top ten. The material sequenced was peripheral blood. The receptors stem from a woman of 80 years or more with acute or convalescent COVID-19.

This clone has more than one count but fewer than ten. This chain joins TRBV27 and TRBJ1-2, with D perhaps TRBD1 (6 bases). CDR1 MNHEY and CDR2 SMNVEV come from the germline V gene (reference sequence). The CDR3 is made up of 15 amino acids. Trimming shortened V by 5 bases and J by 2 bases, and 15 bases separated the two germline ends. CDR3 region: CASSPHREGNYGYTF. The CDR3 bases are TGTGCCAGCAGTCCCCACAGGGAGGGGAACTATGGCTACACCTTC.

V and J are TRBV27 and TRBJ2-5, with D hard to call. The V gene's germline CDR1 is MNHEY and CDR2 SMNVEV (reference sequence). Deletions cut 5 bases from V and 4 bases from J, with 14 bases between. The CDR3 is 14 amino acids. The CDR3 region has the DNA TGTGCCAGCAGTACGAAAATCGACTTAGAGACCCAGTACTTC. This encodes CASSTKIDLETQYF.

The CDR3 coding sequence is TGTGCCAGCAGTTACACGTCGAACACCGGGGAGCTGTTTTTT. Translating it yields CASSYTSNTGELFF. V usage is TRBV27 and J usage is TRBJ2-2; D is uncertain. The V and J ends lost 4 bases and 0 bases respectively, with 6 bases between them. From germline, CDR1 is MNHEY and CDR2 SMNVEV (reference sequence). CDR3 length equals 14 residues.

V usage is TRBV3-1 (or the pseudogene TRBV3-2) and J usage is TRBJ2-2; D unclear. The CDR3 is 15 residues long. The germline V gene has CDR1 LGHDT and CDR2 YNNKEL (reference sequence). The V gene lost 1 base and the J gene lost 0 bases, with 6 bases spanning the gap. The CDR3 region is CASSQAGTNTGELFF. The CDR3 nucleotides read TGTGCCAGCAGCCAAGCAGGTACGAACACCGGGGAGCTGTTTTTT.

V usage is TRBV6-1 and J usage is TRBJ2-7, with D perhaps matching TRBD1 (5 bases). The CDR3 contains 15 residues. CDR1 MNHNS and CDR2 SASEGT come from the germline V gene. The ends were cut back, 0 bases at V and 3 bases at J, with 12 bases in the middle. Written as DNA, the CDR3 is TGTGCCAGCAGTGAAGCTCCGACAGCTCGCTACGAGCAGTACTTC. It codes for CASSEAPTARYEQYF.

CDR3 nucleotide sequence: TGTGCCAGCTCACCCCGACAGGGGGGGGATGAAAAACTGTTTTTT. Translated: CASSPRQGGDEKLFF. The chain is built from TRBV18 and TRBJ1-4; 9 bases are shared with TRBD1. The CDR3 runs 15 residues. V shed 3 bases, J shed 6 bases, and the junction held 5 bases outside the gene matches. In germline, CDR1 is KGHSH, CDR2 LQKENI.

The chain combines TRBV6-5 with TRBJ1-2, with D unresolved. V dropped 2 bases and J dropped 4 bases, with 14 bases sitting between them. This CDR3 is 15 amino acids long. Germline V lookup: CDR1 MNHEY, CDR2 SVGAGI. CDR3 in amino acids: CASSYEQPRGYGYTF. CDR3 nucleotides: TGTGCCAGCAGTTACGAACAGCCCCGTGGCTATGGCTACACCTTC.

The rearrangement joins TRBV5-1 to TRBJ2-3; 11 nucleotides align to TRBD2. Germline trimming cut 0 bases from V and 2 bases from J; bases unmatched to any gene: 5. Looked up from germline, CDR1 is SGHRS and CDR2 is YFSETQ. The CDR3 consists of 17 residues. Here the CDR3 DNA reads TGCGCCAGCAGCTTGGTGGGGGGACTAGCGGTCACAGATACGCAGTATTTT. This codes for CASSLVGGLAVTDTQYF.

The V and J genes are TRBV6-5 and TRBJ2-7, with TRBD2 identical over 7 bases. Germline values: CDR1 MNHEY, CDR2 SVGAGI. Germline trimming cut 11 bases from V and 4 bases from J; bases unmatched to any gene: 14. There are 14 residues in the CDR3. CDR3 coding DNA: TGTGCCTGCAAACCGGGGGGTATGTGGTACGAGCAGTACTTC. It encodes CACKPGGMWYEQYF.

This clone was recorded only once. The V call is TRBV7-2, the J call TRBJ1-2; D is uncertain. The V gene lost 5 bases and the J gene lost 4 bases, with 5 bases spanning the gap. Germline V CDR1 and CDR2: SGHTA, FQGNSA. CDR3 size: 11 residues. The CDR3 nucleotides are TGTGCCAGCAGCCTGTCCTATGGCTACACCTTC. Protein: CASSLSYGYTF.

This clone was seen just once. This chain links TRBV7-9 with TRBJ1-2; D is ambiguous. The CDR3 consists of 15 residues. Germline-derived CDR1 and CDR2 are SEHNR and FQNEAQ (reference sequence). Trimming took 1 base from V and 4 from J, leaving 13 bases between them. Written as DNA, the CDR3 is TGTGCCAGCAGCTTAGAGGAGGGTTACGCCTATGGCTACACCTTC. It codes for CASSLEEGYAYGYTF.

The V call is TRBV18, the J call TRBJ2-1; D is ambiguous. Trimming left V 6 bases short and J 9 bases short, with 9 bases between. The CDR3 length is 11 residues. The germline CDR1 and CDR2 sequences are KGHSH and LQKENI. CDR3 protein: CASSPRSEQFF. The CDR3 region has the DNA TGTGCCAGCTCCCCCCGCAGTGAGCAGTTCTTC.

The rearrangement joins TRBV6-1 to TRBJ2-7; D is perhaps TRBD2 (5 bases). V was clipped by 2 bases and J by 3 bases, with 8 bases between them. This CDR3 is 13 amino acids long. Looked up from germline, CDR1 is MNHNS and CDR2 is SASEGT. CDR3: CASSEPGSYEQYF. The CDR3 coding sequence is TGTGCCAGCAGTGAACCTGGGAGCTACGAGCAGTACTTC.

The chain has TRBV3-1 (or the pseudogene TRBV3-2) and TRBJ1-2; TRBD1 might be the D (6 bases). Trimming took off 2 bases at V and 5 bases at J, with 15 bases between the two ends. CDR1 and CDR2 from the germline V gene are LGHDT and YNNKEL (reference sequence). This CDR3 comprises 15 residues. DNA for the CDR3: TGTGCCAGCAGCCAATTTACAGGGCCTGGGTATGGCTACACCTTC. Its protein is CASSQFTGPGYGYTF.

The chain couples TRBV20-1 to TRBJ1-6; D is unresolved. V was shortened by 3 bases and J by 6 bases, with 12 bases between the two germline ends. CDR1 is DFQATT, CDR2 SNEGSKA, per germline (reference sequence). The CDR3 is made up of 14 amino acids. The CDR3 reads CSASGRDFNSPLHF. In DNA, the CDR3 is TGCAGTGCTAGTGGGCGGGATTTTAATTCACCCCTCCACTTT.

This chain joins TRBV28 and TRBJ1-3; a possible D gene is TRBD1 (6 bases). CDR1 and CDR2 (germline): MDHEN, SYDVKM. V lost 7 bases and J lost 3, with 13 bases in between. CDR3 length: 14 residues. This chain's CDR3 is CASTKQGIGNTIYF. CDR3 DNA: TGTGCCAGCACAAAACAGGGAATTGGAAACACCATATATTTT.

This clone has more than one count but fewer than ten. This chain links TRBV7-9 with TRBJ1-2; weak D call: TRBD1 (6 bases). The germline V gene encodes CDR1 SEHNR and CDR2 FQNEAQ (reference sequence). This CDR3 comprises 14 residues. V lost 0 bases to trimming and J lost 2 bases, with 7 bases between them. The CDR3 DNA reads TGTGCCAGCAGCTTAGCTACAGGGAACTATGGCTACACCTTC. It encodes CASSLATGNYGYTF.

The chain is built from TRBV2 and TRBJ1-1; D possibly corresponds to TRBD1 (5 bases). V lost 4 bases, J lost 4 bases, and 10 bases lay in between. CDR1 and CDR2 from the germline V gene are SNHLY and FYNNEI. The CDR3 loop spans 13 amino acids. The chain's CDR3 is CASSGGVGTEAFF. CDR3 nucleotide sequence: TGTGCCAGCAGTGGGGGGGTAGGCACTGAAGCTTTCTTT.

V gene TRBV24-1 combines with J gene TRBJ2-5; 8 bases line up with TRBD2. Germline-derived CDR1 and CDR2 are KGHDR and SFDVKD. The CDR3 is made up of 16 amino acids. Germline trimming cut 3 bases from V and 3 bases from J; bases unmatched to any gene: 8. The CDR3 reads CATSDPVAGIKETQYF. The CDR3, as DNA: TGTGCCACCAGTGATCCAGTAGCGGGGATAAAAGAGACCCAGTACTTC.

CDR3 loop: CASNLAGRYNEQFF. For the CDR3, the DNA is TGTGCCAGCAACCTAGCGGGGCGCTACAATGAGCAGTTCTTC. V and J are TRBV6-5 and TRBJ2-1; 9 positions match TRBD2. V was pared by 7 bases and J by 3 bases, with 4 bases of the junction left unmatched. This CDR3 contains 14 residues. Germline V gene lookup returns CDR1 MNHEY and CDR2 SVGAGI.

The gene calls are TRBV11-3 and TRBJ2-2; 8 nucleotides align to TRBD2. This CDR3 is built from 18 residues. Germline CDR1 is SGHNT and CDR2 is YENEEA. The V gene end was trimmed by 5 bases and the J gene end by 3 bases; junction bases not matched to a gene: 14. CDR3 amino acids: CASSIYRGGAGDTGELFF. The CDR3 nucleotides read TGTGCCAGCAGCATTTACCGGGGGGGAGCTGGGGACACCGGGGAGCTGTTTTTT.

This chain uses TRBV2 with TRBJ1-1, with TRBD1 as a possible D gene (6 bases). Germline lookup yields CDR1 SNHLY and CDR2 FYNNEI. V lost 6 bases and J 2 bases, leaving 13 bases between the germline ends. This CDR3 is 14 amino acids long. CDR3 sequence: CASSLGQPNTEAFF. DNA for the CDR3: TGTGCCAGCAGCCTCGGACAGCCAAACACTGAAGCTTTCTTT.

The chain uses TRBV4-2 and TRBJ1-2; D is uncertain. The CDR3 length is 15 residues. The ends were cut back, 4 bases at V and 2 bases at J, with 14 bases in the middle. CDR1 is LGHNA, CDR2 YNFKEQ, per germline. The CDR3 reads CASSPYSGLNYGYTF. CDR3 in DNA: TGTGCCAGCAGCCCCTACAGCGGGTTGAACTATGGCTACACCTTC.

This clone has more than one count but fewer than ten. In DNA, the CDR3 is TGTGCCAGCAGCCAAAGCGGCGCCTATGGCTACACCTTC. Protein: CASSQSGAYGYTF. The rearrangement links TRBV7-3 to TRBJ1-2; D is unresolved. Germline CDR1 reads SGHTA; CDR2 reads FQGTGA. Trimming pared 5 bases from V and 4 bases from J, leaving 11 bases between. The CDR3 runs to 13 residues.

The chain links TRBV6-4 to TRBJ1-2, with a tentative D call TRBD1 (5 bases). Germline values: CDR1 MRHNA, CDR2 SNTAGT. The CDR3 consists of 13 residues. Trimming took off 1 base at V and 8 bases at J, with 11 bases between the two ends. The CDR3 DNA follows: TGTGCCAGCAGTGACTTTTCAGGGAGGGGCTACACCTTC. Translation: CASSDFSGRGYTF.

This clone was recorded only once. The V call is TRBV7-8, the J call TRBJ1-2; D is undetermined. The length of the CDR3 is 15 residues. Looked up from germline, CDR1 is SGHVS and CDR2 is FQNEAQ. The germline V and J ends were trimmed by 5 bases and 3 bases, with 16 bases remaining between them. CDR3 nucleotides: TGTGCCAGCAGCCCCCGGGAGGGAGGGTACTATGGCTACACCTTC. It codes for CASSPREGGYYGYTF.

The rearrangement uses TRBV3-1 (or the pseudogene TRBV3-2) and TRBJ2-1; 9 nucleotides line up with TRBD2. The CDR3 consists of 14 residues. The germline V gene encodes CDR1 LGHDT and CDR2 YNNKEL (reference sequence). Losses at the gene ends were 7 bases for V and 5 bases for J; bases not matched to a gene: 6. The CDR3 nucleotides read TGTGCCAGCAACCTAGCGGGGCCCCACAATGAGCAGTTCTTC. This sequence encodes CASNLAGPHNEQFF.

CDR3: CASSLSGLLYTGELFF. The CDR3, as DNA: TGCGCCAGCAGCCTGTCAGGCCTATTATACACCGGGGAGCTGTTTTTT. This sequence joins TRBV5-1 and TRBJ2-2; D gene ambiguous. V was clipped by 4 bases and J by 3 bases, with 16 bases between them. Germline V gene sequence: CDR1 SGHRS, CDR2 YFSETQ. The CDR3 is made up of 16 amino acids. Based on the CDR3 plus reference TRBV5-1 and TRBJ2-2, the full variable domain is KAGVTQTPRYLIKTRGQQVTLSCSPISGHRSVSWYQQTPGQGLQFLFEYFSETQRNKGNFPGRFSGRQFSNSRSEMNVSTLELGDSALYLCASSLSGLLYTGELFFGEGSRLTVL.

The chain carries TRBV11-2 and TRBJ2-7; 7 bases map to TRBD1. CDR1 and CDR2 (germline): SGHAT, FQNNGV. V was pared by 5 bases and J by 1 base, with 2 bases of the junction left unmatched. The CDR3 has 13 amino acids. The CDR3 region has the DNA TGTGCCAGCAGCCGGGACAGTTCCTACGAGCAGTACTTC. It yields the protein CASSRDSSYEQYF.